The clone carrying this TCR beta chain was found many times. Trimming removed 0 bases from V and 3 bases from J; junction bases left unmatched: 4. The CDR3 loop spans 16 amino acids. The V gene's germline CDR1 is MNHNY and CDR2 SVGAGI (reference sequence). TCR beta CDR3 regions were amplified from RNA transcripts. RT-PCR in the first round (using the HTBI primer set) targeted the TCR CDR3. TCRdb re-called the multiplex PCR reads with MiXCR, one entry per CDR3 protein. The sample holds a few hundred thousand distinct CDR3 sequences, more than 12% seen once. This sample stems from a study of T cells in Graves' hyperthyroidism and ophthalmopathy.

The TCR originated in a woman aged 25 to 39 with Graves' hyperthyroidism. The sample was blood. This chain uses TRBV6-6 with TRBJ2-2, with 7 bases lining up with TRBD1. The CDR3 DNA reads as TGTGCCAGCAGTTACTCGAGCCAGGGGGACACCGGGGAGCTGTTTTTT. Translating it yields CASSYSSQGDTGELFF.